These T cell receptor beta chains were read from a single sample in a study of Ad26.COV2.S vaccination and SARS-CoV-2 variants. This table comes from immunoSEQ multiplex PCR, and its TCRdb copy is limited to in-frame clones, with some not included. The table has hundreds of thousands of clones, 80% to 95% seen once. The source material was peripheral blood, sampled in a trial of Ad26.COV2.S vaccine versus placebo. These receptors all stem from a person aged 18-65 years who received the Ad26.COV2.S COVID-19 vaccine or a placebo. Both conserved end residues are part of each CDR3. The D gene is left open where the match is weak. Expanded clones are given a class, and other clones once, few, many or no size at all.

d_call j_call v_call clone_size cdr3_aa cdr3_nt
NA TRBJ2-2 TRBV4-1 NA CASSHRGDTGELFF TGCGCCAGCAGCCATCGTGGAGACACCGGGGAGCTGTTTTTT
NA TRBJ2-5 TRBV9 NA CASSVGGRFRETQYF TGTGCCAGCAGCGTAGGGGGGAGGTTTAGAGAGACCCAGTACTTC
NA TRBJ1-1 TRBV7-9 NA CASSLDSSGSFF TGTGCCAGCAGCTTAGATAGTAGCGGCAGCTTCTTT
NA TRBJ1-2 TRBV7-9 NA CASSRATGSRRDYGYTF TGTGCCAGCAGCAGGGCGACAGGTTCCAGAAGGGACTATGGCTACACCTTC
NA TRBJ1-1 TRBV14 NA CASSQIMKTGTYLNTEAFF TGTGCCAGCAGCCAAATTATGAAAACCGGGACTTACCTTAACACTGAAGCTTTCTTT
NA TRBJ1-5 TRBV19 NA CASRGSGSQPQHF TGTGCCAGTAGGGGGTCAGGGTCGCAGCCCCAGCATTTT
NA TRBJ2-7 TRBV27 NA CASSTLIHSYEQYF TGTGCCAGCAGCACACTTATCCACTCCTACGAGCAGTACTTC
TRBD1 TRBJ1-2 TRBV6-5 NA CASRGGTGTVGGYTF TGTGCCAGCAGGGGTGGGACAGGAACCGTCGGCGGCTACACCTTC
NA TRBJ1-1 TRBV7-3 NA CASSLPGTEAFF TGTGCCAGCAGCCTCCCAGGGACTGAAGCTTTCTTT
TRBD1 TRBJ1-3 TRBV18 once CASSPKGQGVSGNTIYF TGTGCCAGCTCACCTAAGGGACAGGGGGTTTCTGGAAACACCATATATTTT
NA TRBJ2-1 TRBV18 NA CASSLRVQSIDEQFF TGTGCCAGCTCCCTCCGGGTCCAGTCTATCGATGAGCAGTTCTTC
NA TRBJ1-1 TRBV5-1 NA CASSSYDRNTEAFF TGCGCCAGCAGCTCCTACGATAGAAACACTGAAGCTTTCTTT
NA TRBJ1-6 TRBV6-5 NA CASTQTDNSPLHF TGTGCCAGCACCCAGACAGATAATTCACCCCTCCACTTT
TRBD2 TRBJ2-1 TRBV7-9 NA CASSLVASGVSYNEQFF TGTGCCAGCAGCTTAGTCGCTAGCGGGGTCTCCTACAATGAGCAGTTCTTC
NA TRBJ2-7 TRBV9 NA CASSVDQGAYEQYF TGTGCCAGCAGCGTGGACCAAGGGGCATACGAGCAGTACTTC
NA TRBJ1-2 TRBV19 NA CASSLGQMANYGYTF TGTGCCAGTAGTCTAGGACAGATGGCTAACTATGGCTACACCTTC